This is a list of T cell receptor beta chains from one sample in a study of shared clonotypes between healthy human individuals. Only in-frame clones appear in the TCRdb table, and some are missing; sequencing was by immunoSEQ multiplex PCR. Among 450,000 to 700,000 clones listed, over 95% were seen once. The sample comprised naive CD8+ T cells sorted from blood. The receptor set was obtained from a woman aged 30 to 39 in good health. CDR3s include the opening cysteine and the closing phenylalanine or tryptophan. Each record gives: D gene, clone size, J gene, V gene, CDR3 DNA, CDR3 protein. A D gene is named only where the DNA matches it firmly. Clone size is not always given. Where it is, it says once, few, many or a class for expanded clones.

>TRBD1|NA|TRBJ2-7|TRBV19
TGTGCCAGTAGTCCAGGACAGGGGAACTCCTACGAGCAGTACTTC
CASSPGQGNSYEQYF
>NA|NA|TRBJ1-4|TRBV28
TGTGCCAGCAGTCCAGGGTTAGGAGCGAATGAAAAACTGTTTTTT
CASSPGLGANEKLFF
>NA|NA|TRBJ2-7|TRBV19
TGTGCCAGTAGTATGGGGGGTGGCTCCTACGAGCAGTACTTC
CASSMGGGSYEQYF
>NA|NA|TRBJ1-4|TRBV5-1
TGCGCCAGCAGCCCGGGAATGAGGGGGGCGTTGAGGACTAATGAAAAACTGTTTTTT
CASSPGMRGALRTNEKLFF
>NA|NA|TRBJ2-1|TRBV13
TGTGCCAGCAGCTTAGGTACCCATATCGGTGAGCAGTTCTTC
CASSLGTHIGEQFF
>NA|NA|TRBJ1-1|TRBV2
TGTGCCCTGGGAGGGGGGGAGAACACTGAAGCTTTCTTT
CALGGGENTEAFF
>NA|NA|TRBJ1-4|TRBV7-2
TGTGCCAGCAGCTTACAGGGGACTGGTGAAAAACTGTTTTTT
CASSLQGTGEKLFF
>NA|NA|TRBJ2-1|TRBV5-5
TGTGCCAGCAACCTCTCGTTTTCATCTCAAGAACCCCAGTTCTTC
CASNLSFSSQEPQFF
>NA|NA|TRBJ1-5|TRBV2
TGTGCCAGCAGTGATGGGAGCAATCAGCCCCAGCATTTT
CASSDGSNQPQHF
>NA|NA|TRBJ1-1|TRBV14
TGTGCCAGCAGCCAGCGTCGGGGTTCGGGCACTGAAGCTTTCTTT
CASSQRRGSGTEAFF
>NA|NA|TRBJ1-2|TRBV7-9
TGTGCCAGCAGCTTAAGTCCAGATGGCGGCTACACCTTC
CASSLSPDGGYTF
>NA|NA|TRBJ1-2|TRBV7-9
TGTGCCGTCGGGGGGGTAAAGCGGGTAAACTATGGCTACACCTTC
CAVGGVKRVNYGYTF
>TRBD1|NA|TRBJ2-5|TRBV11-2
TGTGCCAGCAAGAGGGGGGACAGGGGAGAGACCCAGTACTTC
CASKRGDRGETQYF
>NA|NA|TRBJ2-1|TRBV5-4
TGTGCCAGCAGCTTTCGCGTCACCCGTGCAGCCTACAATGAGCAGTTCTTC
CASSFRVTRAAYNEQFF
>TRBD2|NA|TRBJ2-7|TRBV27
TGTGCCAGCTCCTGGTTAGCGGGGAGCTACGAGCAGTACTTC
CASSWLAGSYEQYF
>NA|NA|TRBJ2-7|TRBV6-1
TGTGCCAGCAGTGGACAGCACTACGAGCAGTACTTC
CASSGQHYEQYF
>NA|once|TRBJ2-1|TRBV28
TGTGCCAGCAGTTTAAGTAATGAGCAGTTCTTC
CASSLSNEQFF
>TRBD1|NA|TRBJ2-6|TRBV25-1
TGTGCCAGCAGCCGGACAGGCGAGTACACTGGGGCCAACGTCCTGACTTTC
CASSRTGEYTGANVLTF
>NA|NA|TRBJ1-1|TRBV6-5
TGTGCCAGCAGTTACTCCCTCAGGGGAGAGGCTTTCTTT
CASSYSLRGEAFF
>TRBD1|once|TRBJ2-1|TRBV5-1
TGCGCCAGCAGCCCCAAGGACAGGTACACCTACAATGAGCAGTTCTTC
CASSPKDRYTYNEQFF
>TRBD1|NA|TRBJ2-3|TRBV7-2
TGTGCCAGCTTGGGACAGGCCCACACAGATACGCAGTATTTT
CASLGQAHTDTQYF
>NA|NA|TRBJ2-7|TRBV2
TGTGCCAGCAGTGAAGGGGGGCCCGAGTCCTACGAGCAGTACTTC
CASSEGGPESYEQYF
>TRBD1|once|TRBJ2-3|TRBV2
TGTGCCAGCAGAACCGACACAGGGGTCACAGATACGCAGTATTTT
CASRTDTGVTDTQYF
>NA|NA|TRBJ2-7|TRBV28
TGTGCCAGCAGACTGACAGGATTCTACGAGCAGTACTTC
CASRLTGFYEQYF
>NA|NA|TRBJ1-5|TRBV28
TGTGCCAGCAGGGGCGGTTACCGAAAAGAACAGCCCCAGCATTTT
CASRGGYRKEQPQHF